A single TCR beta chain is shown here with its context. Its matching antigen is unknown. Primed by a sample-barcoded 5' primer and a J-beta primer mix, a second PCR proceeded for roughly 6 to 12 cycles. Using its own MiXCR run on the 5' RACE reads, TCRdb lists one record per CDR3 protein. The data contain roughly 2 million distinct CDR3 sequences, about 49% of them singletons. This sample is drawn from a study of blood T cells in healthy people across ages. Points from the study as a whole: Investigators treated diversity estimates from one million T cells as underestimates.

V lost 4 bases and J lost 0, with 22 bases in between. This CDR3 contains 18 residues. Germline V gene sequence: CDR1 MNHEY, CDR2 SVGEGT. The chain uses TRBV6-2 or TRBV6-3 and TRBJ2-7; D remains unclear. The origin of this receptor is a woman aged 40-49 years in good health. The sample consisted of blood. CDR3 coding DNA: TGTGCCAGCAGTTCAACTCAGTCGCCGATCCATTCCTCCTACGAGCAGTACTTC. Translation: CASSSTQSPIHSSYEQYF.